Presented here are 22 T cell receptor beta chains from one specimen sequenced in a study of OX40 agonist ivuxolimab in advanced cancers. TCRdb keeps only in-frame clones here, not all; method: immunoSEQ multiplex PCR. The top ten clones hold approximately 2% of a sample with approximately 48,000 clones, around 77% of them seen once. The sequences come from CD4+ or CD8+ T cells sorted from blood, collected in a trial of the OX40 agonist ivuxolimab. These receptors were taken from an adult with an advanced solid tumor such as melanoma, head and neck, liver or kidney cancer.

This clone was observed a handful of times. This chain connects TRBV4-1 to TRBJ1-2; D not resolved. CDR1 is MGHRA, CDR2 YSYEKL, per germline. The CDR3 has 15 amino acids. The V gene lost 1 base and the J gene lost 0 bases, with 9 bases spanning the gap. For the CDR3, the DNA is TGCGCCAGCAGCCAAGTTATACCTGCTAACTATGGCTACACCTTC. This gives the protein CASSQVIPANYGYTF.

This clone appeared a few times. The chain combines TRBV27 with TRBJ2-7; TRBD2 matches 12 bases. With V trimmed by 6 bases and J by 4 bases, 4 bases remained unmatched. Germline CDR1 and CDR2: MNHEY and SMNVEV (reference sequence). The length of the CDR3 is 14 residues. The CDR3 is CASRPLAGGYEQYF. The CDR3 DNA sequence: TGTGCCAGCAGACCTCTAGCGGGAGGGTACGAGCAGTACTTC.

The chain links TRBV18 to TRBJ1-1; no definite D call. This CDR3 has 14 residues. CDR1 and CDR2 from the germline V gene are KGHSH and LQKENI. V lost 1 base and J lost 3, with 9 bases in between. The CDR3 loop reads CASSPQGLDTEAFF. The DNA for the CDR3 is TGTGCCAGCTCACCACAGGGATTGGACACTGAAGCTTTCTTT.

The CDR3 DNA is TGCAGCGTTGTGTCCTCAGATCGGTTCGAGCAGTACTTC. Protein: CSVVSSDRFEQYF. The chain has TRBV29-1 and TRBJ2-7; D remains unclear. Deletions cut 4 bases from V and 6 bases from J, with 16 bases between. This CDR3 is built from 13 residues. The germline gives CDR1 SQVTM, CDR2 ANQGSEA.

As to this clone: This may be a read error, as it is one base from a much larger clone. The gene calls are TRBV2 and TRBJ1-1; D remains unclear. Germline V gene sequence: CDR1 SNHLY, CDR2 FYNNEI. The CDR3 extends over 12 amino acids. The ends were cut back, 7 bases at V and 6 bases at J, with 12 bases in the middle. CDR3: CASTADMAEAFF. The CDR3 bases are TGTGCCAGCACCGCCGACATGGCTGAAGCTTTCTTT. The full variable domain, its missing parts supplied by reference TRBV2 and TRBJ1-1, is EPEVTQTPSHQVTQMGQEVILRCVPISNHLYFYWYRQILGQKVEFLVSFYNNEISEKSEIFDDQFSVERPDGSNFTLKIRSTKLEDSAMYFCASTADMAEAFFGQGTRLTVV.

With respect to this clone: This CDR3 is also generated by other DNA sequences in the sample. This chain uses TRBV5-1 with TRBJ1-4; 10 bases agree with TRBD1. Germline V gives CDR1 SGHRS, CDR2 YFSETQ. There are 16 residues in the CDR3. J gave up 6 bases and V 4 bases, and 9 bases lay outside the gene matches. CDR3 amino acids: CASSGPRDRGDEKLFF. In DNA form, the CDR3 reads TGCGCCAGCAGCGGACCCCGGGACAGGGGAGATGAAAAACTGTTTTTT.

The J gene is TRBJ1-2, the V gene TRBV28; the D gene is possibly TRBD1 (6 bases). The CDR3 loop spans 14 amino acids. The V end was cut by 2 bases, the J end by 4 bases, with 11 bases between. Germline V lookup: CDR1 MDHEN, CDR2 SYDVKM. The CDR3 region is CASSLEQGGYGYTF. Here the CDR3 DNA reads TGTGCCAGCAGTTTAGAACAGGGTGGCTATGGCTACACCTTC.

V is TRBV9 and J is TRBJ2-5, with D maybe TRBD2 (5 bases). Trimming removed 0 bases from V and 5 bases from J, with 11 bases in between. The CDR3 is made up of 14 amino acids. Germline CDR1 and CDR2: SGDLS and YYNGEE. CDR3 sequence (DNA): TGTGCCAGCAGCGTAGGAGGGAGAACGGAGACCCAGTACTTC. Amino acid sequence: CASSVGGRTETQYF.

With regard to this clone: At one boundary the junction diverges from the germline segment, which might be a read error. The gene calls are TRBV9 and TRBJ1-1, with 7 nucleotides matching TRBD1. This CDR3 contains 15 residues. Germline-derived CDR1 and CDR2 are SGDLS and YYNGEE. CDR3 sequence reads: CAGSAEGAGNTEAFF. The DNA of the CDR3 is TGTGCCGGCAGCGCCGAGGGGGCGGGGAACACTGAAGCTTTCTTT.

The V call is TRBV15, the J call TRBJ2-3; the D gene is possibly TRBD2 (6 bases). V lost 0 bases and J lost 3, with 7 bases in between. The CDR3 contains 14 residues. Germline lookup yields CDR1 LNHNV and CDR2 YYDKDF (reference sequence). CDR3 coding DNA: TGTGCCACCAGCAGAGACGCGGGAACAGATACGCAGTATTTT. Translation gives CATSRDAGTDTQYF.

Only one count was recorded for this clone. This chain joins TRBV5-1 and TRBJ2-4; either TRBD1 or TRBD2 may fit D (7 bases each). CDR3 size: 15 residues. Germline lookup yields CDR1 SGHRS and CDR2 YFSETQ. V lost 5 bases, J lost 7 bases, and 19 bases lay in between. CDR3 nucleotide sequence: TGCGCCAGCAGTCCAAGGGCAGGGGGAGGGAACATTCAGTACTTC. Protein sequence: CASSPRAGGGNIQYF.

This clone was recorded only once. The CDR3 loop is CATSPPLETQYF. CDR3 bases: TGTGCCACCAGTCCTCCTCTGGAGACCCAGTACTTC. The chain combines TRBV15 with TRBJ2-5; the D is unclear. The CDR3 sequence is 12 residues long. Trimming took 6 bases from V and 5 from J, leaving 10 bases between them. Germline V gives CDR1 LNHNV, CDR2 YYDKDF (reference sequence).

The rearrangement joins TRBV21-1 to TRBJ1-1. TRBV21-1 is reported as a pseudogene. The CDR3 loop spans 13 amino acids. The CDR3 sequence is CASSIQGYTEAFF. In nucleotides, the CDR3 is TGTGCCAGCAGCATTCAAGGGTACACTGAAGCTTTCTTT.

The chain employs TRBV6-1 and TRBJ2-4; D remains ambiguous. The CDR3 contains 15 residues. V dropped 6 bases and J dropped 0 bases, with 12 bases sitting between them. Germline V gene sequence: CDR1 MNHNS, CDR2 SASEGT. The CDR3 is CASSGEYRAKNIQYF. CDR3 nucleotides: TGTGCCAGCAGCGGAGAGTACCGAGCCAAAAACATTCAGTACTTC.

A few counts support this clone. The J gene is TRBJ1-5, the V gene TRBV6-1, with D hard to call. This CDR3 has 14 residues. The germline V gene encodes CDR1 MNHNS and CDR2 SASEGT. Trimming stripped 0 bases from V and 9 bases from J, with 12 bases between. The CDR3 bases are TGTGCCAGCAGTGAAGCGAGGATCCAGCCGCCCCAGCATTTT. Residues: CASSEARIQPPQHF.

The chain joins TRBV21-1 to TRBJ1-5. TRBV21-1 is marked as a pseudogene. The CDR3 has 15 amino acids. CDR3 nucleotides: TGTGCCAGCAGCAAATATTCGGGTTGCAATCAGCCCCAGCATTTT. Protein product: CASSKYSGCNQPQHF.

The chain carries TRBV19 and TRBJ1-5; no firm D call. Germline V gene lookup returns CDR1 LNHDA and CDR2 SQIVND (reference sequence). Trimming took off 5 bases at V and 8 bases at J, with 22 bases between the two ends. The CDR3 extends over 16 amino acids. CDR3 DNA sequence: TGTGCCAGTAGTGTACTTCGCCAGGTGGGATGGGAGCCCCAGCATTTT. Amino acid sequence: CASSVLRQVGWEPQHF.

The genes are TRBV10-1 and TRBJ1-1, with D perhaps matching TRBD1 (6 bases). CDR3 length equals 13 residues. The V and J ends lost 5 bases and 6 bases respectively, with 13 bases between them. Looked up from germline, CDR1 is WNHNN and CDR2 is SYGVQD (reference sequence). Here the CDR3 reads CASSKSGDPEAFF. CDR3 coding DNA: TGCGCCAGCAGTAAATCAGGGGACCCTGAAGCTTTCTTT.

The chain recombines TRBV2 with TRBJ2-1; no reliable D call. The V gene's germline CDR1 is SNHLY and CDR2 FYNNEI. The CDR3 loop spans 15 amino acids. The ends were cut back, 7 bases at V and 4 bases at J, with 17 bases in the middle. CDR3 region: CASNRPYDAYNEQFF. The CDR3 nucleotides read TGTGCCAGCAATAGGCCATACGATGCTTACAATGAGCAGTTCTTC. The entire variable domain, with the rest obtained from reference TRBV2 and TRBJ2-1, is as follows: EPEVTQTPSHQVTQMGQEVILRCVPISNHLYFYWYRQILGQKVEFLVSFYNNEISEKSEIFDDQFSVERPDGSNFTLKIRSTKLEDSAMYFCASNRPYDAYNEQFFGPGTRLTVL.

CDR3 nucleotides: TGTGCCAGCAGCCGCGCCGAGAACACTGAAGCTTTCTTT. This encodes CASSRAENTEAFF. The chain uses TRBV6-4 and TRBJ1-1; unclear D gene. Trimming left V 6 bases short and J 1 base short, with 9 bases between. CDR1 is MRHNA and CDR2 is SNTAGT in the germline V gene. This CDR3 region has 13 residues.

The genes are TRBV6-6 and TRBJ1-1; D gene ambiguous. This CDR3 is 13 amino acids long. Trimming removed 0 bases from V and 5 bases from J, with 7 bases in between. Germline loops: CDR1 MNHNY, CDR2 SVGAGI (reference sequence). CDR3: CASSYSERTEAFF. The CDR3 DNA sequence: TGTGCCAGCAGTTACTCGGAACGGACTGAAGCTTTCTTT.

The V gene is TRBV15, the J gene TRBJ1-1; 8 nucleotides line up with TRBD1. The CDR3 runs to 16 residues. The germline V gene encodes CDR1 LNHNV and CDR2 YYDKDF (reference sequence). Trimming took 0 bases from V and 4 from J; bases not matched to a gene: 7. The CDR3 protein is CATSRDKGTGGTEAFF. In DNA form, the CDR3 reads TGTGCCACCAGCAGAGATAAGGGAACAGGGGGCACTGAAGCTTTCTTT.